The 12 T cell receptor beta chains below were found in one sample sequenced in a study of identical twins. In TCRdb, the 5' RACE reads were re-called with MiXCR into one record per CDR3 protein. The sample carries about 190,000 distinct CDR3 sequences, around 15% recorded once. These data are also associated with another study on T cells expressing NK-cell markers.

The sequenced sample consisted of CD8+ T cells sorted from blood. The receptors derive from a woman aged 18-29 years in good health.

In its sample, this clonotype was seen a few times. The chain employs TRBV7-9 and TRBJ2-3; 9 bases are shared with TRBD1. The CDR3 length is 15 residues. Trimming cost V 5 bases and J 3 bases; bases outside gene matches: 6. Looked up from germline, CDR1 is SEHNR and CDR2 is FQNEAQ (reference sequence). The CDR3 loop reads CASSPTGGLTDTQYF. CDR3 coding DNA: TGTGCCAGCAGCCCGACAGGGGGGCTGACAGATACGCAGTATTTT.

The V call is TRBV7-9, the J call TRBJ2-1; D tentatively fits TRBD1 or TRBD2 (5 bases each). V was pared by 4 bases and J by 7 bases, with 8 bases between. The germline gives CDR1 SEHNR, CDR2 FQNEAQ (reference sequence). The length of the CDR3 is 12 residues. The CDR3 reads CASSWDGNEQFF. CDR3 sequence (DNA): TGTGCCAGCAGCTGGGACGGGAATGAGCAGTTCTTC. The complete variable domain, with remaining parts taken from reference TRBV7-9 and TRBJ2-1, reads DTGVSQNPRHKITKRGQNVTFRCDPISEHNRLYWYRQTLGQGPEFLTYFQNEAQLEKSRLLSDRFSAERPKGSFSTLEIQRTEQGDSAMYLCASSWDGNEQFFGPGTRLTVL.

Ten or more counts support this clonotype. The rearrangement joins TRBV9 to TRBJ2-1; a possible D gene is TRBD1 (7 bases). Trimming took 3 bases from V and 2 from J, leaving 9 bases between them. The CDR3 covers 14 residues. CDR1 SGDLS and CDR2 YYNGEE come from the germline V gene. CDR3 sequence reads: CASSGGTAYNEQFF. CDR3 nucleotides: TGTGCCAGCAGCGGCGGGACAGCCTACAATGAGCAGTTCTTC.

This clonotype has just a few counts. CDR3 DNA sequence: TGTGCCTGGAGTCATGGTGGGAACACTGAAGCTTTCTTT. It codes for CAWSHGGNTEAFF. The rearrangement links TRBV30 to TRBJ1-1, with unresolved D. Deletions cut 2 bases from V and 1 base from J, with 8 bases between. This CDR3 comprises 13 residues. Germline CDR1 and CDR2: GTSNPN and SVGIG (reference sequence).

This clonotype was observed a handful of times. This chain uses TRBV12-3 or TRBV12-4 with TRBJ2-7; perhaps TRBD1 as D (5 bases). CDR3 size: 14 residues. Trimming removed 3 bases at V and 2 bases at J, with 11 bases between. The CDR3 DNA reads TGTGCCAGCAGTTTGGGGCAGGCCCCCTACGAGCAGTACTTC. Encoded protein: CASSLGQAPYEQYF.

V is TRBV12-5 and J is TRBJ2-1, with TRBD2 identical over 10 bases. This CDR3 spans 16 amino acids. The germline V gene encodes CDR1 LGHNT and CDR2 FRNRAP. V lost 6 bases and J lost 6; bases outside the gene matches: 11. The CDR3 region has the DNA TGTGCTAGTGGGCCCCGCATAGCGGGGGGACGCAATGAGCAGTTCTTC. It codes for CASGPRIAGGRNEQFF.

V gene TRBV27 combines with J gene TRBJ2-1; TRBD2 matches at 11 bases. CDR1 is MNHEY, CDR2 SMNVEV, per germline (reference sequence). The CDR3 has 15 residues. Germline trimming cut 3 bases from V and 8 bases from J; bases unmatched to any gene: 6. The CDR3 protein is CASSLSSGGVDEQFF. The CDR3 coding sequence is TGTGCCAGCAGTTTGAGTAGCGGGGGGGTGGATGAGCAGTTCTTC.

The V gene is TRBV5-1, the J gene TRBJ2-1, with D perhaps TRBD2 (7 bases). The CDR3 is 15 amino acids. The germline V gene has CDR1 SGHRS and CDR2 YFSETQ. Trimming left V 0 bases short and J 7 bases short, with 14 bases between. The chain's CDR3 is CASSLVGGLRNEQFF. The CDR3 bases are TGCGCCAGCAGCTTGGTCGGGGGGCTTCGGAATGAGCAGTTCTTC.

This clonotype has just a few counts. This chain joins TRBV5-6 and TRBJ2-5; D gene unclear. Per the germline V gene, CDR1 is SGHDT and CDR2 is YYEEEE. The V end was cut by 2 bases, the J end by 4 bases, with 18 bases between. The CDR3 consists of 16 residues. The CDR3 here is CASSFGLSRTRETQYF. The CDR3 DNA reads as TGTGCCAGCAGCTTTGGCCTATCAAGGACGAGAGAGACCCAGTACTTC.

V and J are TRBV6-2 or TRBV6-3 and TRBJ1-2; tentative D call: TRBD1 (6 bases). Deletions cut 5 bases from V and 0 bases from J, with 13 bases between. CDR1 is MNHEY, CDR2 SVGEGT, per germline. This CDR3 is built from 15 residues. This CDR3 reads CASSAGTFTNYGYTF. The CDR3 region has the DNA TGTGCCAGCAGTGCCGGGACATTTACTAACTATGGCTACACCTTC.

The table lists this clonotype with a count of one. The chain links TRBV11-3 to TRBJ2-1; 8 nucleotides match TRBD2. CDR1 and CDR2 (germline): SGHNT, YENEEA. J gave up 4 bases and V 1 base, and 6 bases lay outside the gene matches. The CDR3 is made up of 16 amino acids. This chain's CDR3 is CASSLVASGPYNEQFF. In DNA form, the CDR3 reads TGTGCCAGCAGCTTAGTAGCTAGCGGGCCTTACAATGAGCAGTTCTTC.

The rearrangement joins TRBV10-3 to TRBJ2-2; 7 nucleotides align to TRBD2. CDR3 size: 17 residues. Germline V gene sequence: CDR1 ENHRY, CDR2 SYGVKD. V shed 0 bases, J shed 1 base, and the junction held 5 bases outside the gene matches. Written as DNA, the CDR3 is TGTGCCATCAGTGAGTCCGGGCTAGCGGTGAACACCGGGGAGCTGTTTTTT. Translating gives CAISESGLAVNTGELFF.